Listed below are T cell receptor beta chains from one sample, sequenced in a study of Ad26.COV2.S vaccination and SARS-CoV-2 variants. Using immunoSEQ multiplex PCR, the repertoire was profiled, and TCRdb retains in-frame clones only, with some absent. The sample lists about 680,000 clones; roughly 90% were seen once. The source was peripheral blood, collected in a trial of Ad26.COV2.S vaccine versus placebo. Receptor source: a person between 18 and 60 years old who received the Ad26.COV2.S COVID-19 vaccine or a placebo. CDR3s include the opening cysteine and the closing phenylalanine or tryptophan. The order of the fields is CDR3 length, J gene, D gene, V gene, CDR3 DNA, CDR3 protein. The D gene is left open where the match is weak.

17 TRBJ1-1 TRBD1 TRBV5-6 TGTGCCAGCAGCTTTGGGACAGGGGATTTCGGGAACACTGAAGCTTTCTTT CASSFGTGDFGNTEAFF
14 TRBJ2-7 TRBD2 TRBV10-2 TGCGCCAGCCTGTGGAGGGAGGGGTCCTACGAGCAGTACTTC CASLWREGSYEQYF
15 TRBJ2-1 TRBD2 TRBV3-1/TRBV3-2 TGTGCCAGCAGCCAGGGACTAGCGGGACAAAATGAGCAGTTCTTC CASSQGLAGQNEQFF
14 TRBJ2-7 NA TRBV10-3 TGTGCCATCAGTGAGACAGGGGAGGCCTACGAGCAGTACTTC CAISETGEAYEQYF
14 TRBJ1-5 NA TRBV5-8 TGTGCCAGCAGACCCTACAGGGAAACTCAGCCCCAGCATTTT CASRPYRETQPQHF
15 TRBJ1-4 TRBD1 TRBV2 TGTGCCAGCAGTGAACAGGGACAGGCCTATGAAAAACTGTTTTTT CASSEQGQAYEKLFF
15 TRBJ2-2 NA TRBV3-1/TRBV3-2 TGTGCCAGCAGCTTATACATGGGCAGCACCGGGGAGCTGTTTTTT CASSLYMGSTGELFF
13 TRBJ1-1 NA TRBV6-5 TGTGCCAGCTCACCTCGGGGGAACACTGAAGCTTTCTTT CASSPRGNTEAFF
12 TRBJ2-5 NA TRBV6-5 TGTGCCAGCAATAGGCTGGGAGAGACCCAGTACTTC CASNRLGETQYF
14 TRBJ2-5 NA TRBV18 TGTGCCAGCTCACCAGATTGGCAGACCGAGACCCAGTACTTC CASSPDWQTETQYF
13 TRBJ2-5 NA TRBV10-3 TGTGCCATCAGTTCGGGGAAGGGGGAGACCCAGTACTTC CAISSGKGETQYF
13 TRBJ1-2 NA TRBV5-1 TGCGCCAGCAGCGCGACGGAGGTCTATGGCTACACCTTC CASSATEVYGYTF
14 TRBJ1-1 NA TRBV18 TGTGCCAGCTCACCACCGGCGGGGGCCACTGAAGCTTTCTTT CASSPPAGATEAFF
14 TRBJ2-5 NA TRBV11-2 TGTGCCAGCAGCTTAGACTATTTCCAAGAGACCCAGTACTTC CASSLDYFQETQYF
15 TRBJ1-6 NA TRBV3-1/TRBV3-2 TGTGCCAGCAGCCAAGAACAAGGACTCTATTCACCCCTCCACTTT CASSQEQGLYSPLHF